One and the same sample provided the 10 T cell receptor beta chains below, sequenced in a study of naive and memory T cell subsets. TCR cDNA received a 3' ligated oligonucleotide that carried a UMI. The SP2 primer and nested alpha and beta constant region primers amplified ligated cDNA in four rounds. TCRdb passed the 5' RACE reads through MiXCR, listing each CDR3 protein once. The data contain around 48,000 distinct CDR3 sequences, around 5% of them singletons. The source is a female donor in good health.

This clonotype was seen repeatedly, ten times or more. V and J are TRBV20-1 and TRBJ2-1; TRBD2 aligns across 15 bases. CDR3 length: 15 amino acids. Per the germline V gene, CDR1 is DFQATT and CDR2 is SNEGSKA (reference sequence). Trimming cost V 1 base and J 7 bases; bases outside gene matches: 2. CDR3 nucleotide sequence: TGCAGTGCTAGAGGGACTAGCGGGAGGGCAAATGAGCAGTTCTTC. Translation: CSARGTSGRANEQFF.

The CDR3 coding sequence is TGCGCCAGCAGCCAAGAGAGCGGGGCTAGCACAGATACGCAGTATTTT. It specifies CASSQESGASTDTQYF. The chain uses TRBV4-3 and TRBJ2-3; 7 bases fit TRBD2. This CDR3 is built from 16 residues. V lost 0 bases and J lost 0; bases outside the gene matches: 3. From germline, CDR1 is LGHNA and CDR2 YSLEER.

This clonotype was seen ten or more times. The rearrangement links TRBV2 to TRBJ1-2; possibly TRBD1 for D (5 bases). V gave up 2 bases and J gave up 2 bases, with 18 bases separating them. Germline CDR1 and CDR2: SNHLY and FYNNEI. CDR3 length: 17 residues. DNA for the CDR3: TGTGCCAGCAGTGAATGGAGGGGCCCAACACCCAACTATGGCTACACCTTC. It codes for CASSEWRGPTPNYGYTF. The variable domain in full, completed from reference TRBV2 and TRBJ1-2, reads EPEVTQTPSHQVTQMGQEVILRCVPISNHLYFYWYRQILGQKVEFLVSFYNNEISEKSEIFDDQFSVERPDGSNFTLKIRSTKLEDSAMYFCASSEWRGPTPNYGYTFGSGTRLTVV.

This clonotype was counted ten times or more. The rearrangement uses TRBV21-1 and TRBJ2-1; the table gives TRBD2 as D, unverified against the DNA. TRBV21-1 corresponds to a pseudogene. This CDR3 is 18 amino acids long. The CDR3: CAGQEHYLAGPSYNEQFF. The DNA for the CDR3 is TGTGCCGGCCAGGAGCACTATCTAGCGGGACCTTCCTACAATGAGCAGTTCTTC.

Ten or more counts support this clonotype. This chain uses TRBV4-2 with TRBJ1-4; possibly TRBD1 for D (5 bases). The CDR3 loop spans 17 amino acids. V was cut by 0 bases and J by 7 bases, with 18 bases left in between. Per germline, CDR1 LGHNA and CDR2 YNFKEQ. CDR3 protein: CASSQEGGTPVPEKLFF. The CDR3, as DNA: TGTGCCAGCAGCCAAGAAGGCGGGACCCCAGTCCCTGAAAAACTGTTTTTT.

The sample holds many counts of this clonotype. The rearrangement links TRBV6-6 to TRBJ1-1, with no clear D. Trimming removed 4 bases from V and 1 base from J, with 10 bases in between. The germline gives CDR1 MNHNY, CDR2 SVGAGI (reference sequence). There are 14 residues in the CDR3. This CDR3 is CASSFRRENTEAFF. In DNA, the CDR3 is TGTGCCAGCAGTTTTCGAAGGGAGAACACTGAAGCTTTCTTT.

Of note for this clonotype: This may be a read error: a much more frequent sequence differs by one nucleotide. The CDR3 DNA reads as TGCAGTGCCCCCACGACAGGGGGCCTCGGTTATAGCAATCAGCCCCAGAATTTT. Translating it yields CSAPTTGGLGYSNQPQNF. This chain links TRBV20-1 with TRBJ1-5; the match to TRBD1 covers 10 bases. The germline CDR1 and CDR2 sequences are DFQATT and SNEGSKA (reference sequence). This CDR3 spans 18 amino acids.

Many counts were recorded for this clonotype. This sequence joins TRBV6-1 and TRBJ1-2, with 8 bases that match TRBD1. Unmatched junction bases numbered 5, after V lost 7 bases and J lost 4 bases. This CDR3 region has 13 residues. The germline V gene has CDR1 MNHNS and CDR2 SASEGT. DNA of the CDR3: TGTGCCAGCACCAGGACAGGGAGCTATGGCTACACCTTC. This sequence encodes CASTRTGSYGYTF.

This clonotype has a handful of counts. This sequence joins TRBV5-4 and TRBJ2-1; D tentatively fits TRBD1 or TRBD2 (5 bases each). Germline values: CDR1 SGHNT, CDR2 YYREEE (reference sequence). The V end lost 4 bases, the J end lost 6 bases, and 14 bases lay between the germline ends. This CDR3 spans 14 amino acids. CDR3 sequence reads: CASSPPGRSNEQFF. The CDR3 bases are TGTGCCAGCAGCCCACCGGGGCGGTCCAATGAGCAGTTCTTC.

The table lists this clonotype with many counts. J is TRBJ2-3 and V is TRBV2; the match to TRBD2 covers 14 bases. The CDR3 totals 15 residues. The junction had 3 bases not matched to a gene; V was cut back by 6 bases and J by 4 bases. CDR1 and CDR2 (germline): SNHLY, FYNNEI. The CDR3 nucleotides read TGTGCCAGCAGCGAGGGACTAGCGGGAGCAGATACGCAGTATTTT. Translating it yields CASSEGLAGADTQYF. Complete variable domain (other parts from reference TRBV2 and TRBJ2-3): EPEVTQTPSHQVTQMGQEVILRCVPISNHLYFYWYRQILGQKVEFLVSFYNNEISEKSEIFDDQFSVERPDGSNFTLKIRSTKLEDSAMYFCASSEGLAGADTQYFGPGTRLTVL.